This TCR beta chain was identified in a study of human T cells and chemical hapten exposure. The overall study: Application of 0.01% DPC to the upper back was done by patch test, with a reading at 6 days. The cohort included alopecia areata under or over 50% scalp, totalis and universalis.

Time point reported: pre-sensitization, week 0. The sample's treatment: therapeutic diphenylcyclopropenone sensitization with weekly scalp DPC. TCRdb re-called the RACE reads through MiXCR, storing one row per CDR3 protein. The sample lists 250,000 or so distinct CDR3 sequences, roughly 7.7% occurring once. In germline, CDR1 is MNHEY, CDR2 SVGEGT. This CDR3 comprises 15 residues. V lost 2 bases and J lost 5, with 12 bases in between. The source is a man aged 18 to 30 with alopecia areata. Some clones in this sample may be carry-over from other donors' samples. The sample here was whole blood, taken in connection with sensitization to the hapten diphenylcyclopropenone (DPC). This rearrangement joins TRBV6-2 or TRBV6-3 to TRBJ2-2, with D perhaps matching TRBD1 (7 bases). The CDR3 DNA reads TGTGCCAGCAGTTACGACAGGGAGGTTACCGGGGAGCTGTTTTTT. Its protein is CASSYDREVTGELFF.